These T cell receptor beta chains were read from a single sample in a study of T cells in Graves' hyperthyroidism and ophthalmopathy. TCRdb fed the multiplex PCR reads into MiXCR, producing one record per CDR3 protein. The sample consists of 300,000 to 400,000 distinct CDR3 sequences, approximately 14% of them appearing once. The sequenced sample consisted of blood. All receptors come from a woman in her twenties or thirties with Graves' hyperthyroidism. Each CDR3 is given with its conserved first and last residue. D genes are given only for firm matches. Where a row states a size, it is once, few, many or the class of an expanded clone; other rows omit it.

abundance	v_gene	len	j_gene	d_gene	CDR3aa	CDR3nt
.	TRBV28	15	TRBJ1-3	.	CASPRGQYTGNTIYF	TGTGCCAGCCCTCGTGGGCAGTATACTGGAAACACCATATATTTT
.	TRBV11-2	14	TRBJ2-7	TRBD2	CASSSVGRAYEQYF	TGTGCCAGCAGCTCCGTGGGGAGGGCCTACGAGCAGTACTTC
many	TRBV12-3/TRBV12-4	14	TRBJ2-2	.	CASSRTTNTGELFF	TGTGCCAGCAGTAGAACCACGAACACCGGGGAGCTGTTTTTT
.	TRBV29-1	13	TRBJ2-7	TRBD1	CSAANTGAGEQYF	TGCAGCGCTGCTAATACAGGGGCTGGCGAGCAGTACTTC
many	TRBV15	16	TRBJ2-5	.	CATSNGQREQEETQYF	TGTGCCACCAGCAACGGACAACGCGAACAGGAAGAGACCCAGTACTTC
.	TRBV7-9	13	TRBJ2-3	.	CASSLVVTDTQYF	TGTGCCAGCAGCTTAGTTGTCACAGATACGCAGTATTTT
many	TRBV2	11	TRBJ2-3	.	CAADRTDTQYF	TGTGCCGCTGACCGCACAGATACGCAGTATTTT
.	TRBV20-1	15	TRBJ2-1	TRBD1	CSAGDRDRVYNEQFF	TGCAGTGCTGGCGATCGGGACAGGGTCTACAATGAGCAGTTCTTC
.	TRBV29-1	10	TRBJ2-4	.	CSVQGNIQYF	TGCAGCGTACAGGGAAACATTCAGTACTTC
many	TRBV27	16	TRBJ1-5	TRBD1	CASSPTTQGFNQPQHF	TGTGCCAGCAGTCCTACTACACAGGGGTTCAATCAGCCCCAGCATTTT
few	TRBV4-2	19	TRBJ2-3	.	CASSQGVASAMKNTDTQYF	TGTGCCAGCAGCCAAGGGGTGGCTAGCGCAATGAAAAACACAGATACGCAGTATTTT
many	TRBV28	15	TRBJ2-3	TRBD2	CASRASGRGPDTQYF	TGTGCCAGCAGAGCTAGCGGGAGGGGGCCAGATACGCAGTATTTT
few	TRBV9	14	TRBJ1-1	.	CASSNRVGGTEAFF	TGTGCCAGCAGCAACAGGGTGGGTGGCACTGAAGCTTTCTTT
.	TRBV11-3	17	TRBJ2-2	.	CASSKHRGGLDTGELFF	TGTGCCAGCAGCAAACATCGTGGGGGTCTGGACACCGGGGAGCTGTTTTTT
many	TRBV4-2	14	TRBJ2-4	TRBD2	CASSQDQGLAIQYF	TGTGCCAGCAGCCAAGATCAGGGACTAGCAATTCAGTACTTC
.	TRBV5-1	15	TRBJ2-2	.	CASSLLGSSSGELFF	TGCGCCAGCAGCTTGCTCGGGAGTAGTTCCGGGGAGCTGTTTTTT
few	TRBV6-2/TRBV6-3	18	TRBJ2-6	.	CASSYSFVAGSGANVLTF	TGTGCCAGCAGTTACTCGTTTGTAGCAGGGTCTGGGGCCAACGTCCTGACTTTC
few	TRBV27	13	TRBJ1-4	.	CASAFTTNEKLFF	TGTGCCAGCGCCTTCACAACTAATGAAAAACTGTTTTTT
few	TRBV24-1	15	TRBJ2-5	.	CATSDSGSPQETQYF	TGTGCCACCAGTGATTCTGGCTCCCCCCAAGAGACCCAGTACTTC
many	TRBV5-8	14	TRBJ1-6	TRBD1	CASSPTGVNSPLHF	TGTGCCAGCAGCCCTACAGGGGTGAATTCACCCCTCCACTTT
.	TRBV28	13	TRBJ1-1	.	CASSLYGAGEAFF	TGTGCCAGCAGTTTGTATGGGGCGGGAGAAGCTTTCTTT
few	TRBV7-8	15	TRBJ1-5	TRBD1	CASSQQRQGNQPQHF	TGTGCCAGCAGCCAACAACGACAGGGTAATCAGCCCCAGCATTTT
few	TRBV11-2	16	TRBJ2-6	.	CASSPLLGPGANVLTF	TGTGCCAGCAGCCCACTTCTGGGTCCTGGGGCCAACGTCCTGACTTTC
many	TRBV7-2	12	TRBJ2-7	.	CASSLFSYEQYF	TGTGCCAGCAGCTTATTCTCCTACGAGCAGTACTTC
few	TRBV6-1	13	TRBJ2-7	.	CASRKGLGYEQYF	TGTGCCAGCAGGAAGGGTCTGGGGTACGAGCAGTACTTC
.	TRBV6-1	12	TRBJ1-1	.	CASRRTVSEAFF	TGTGCCAGCAGACGGACAGTCTCTGAAGCTTTCTTT
.	TRBV28	13	TRBJ1-1	.	CASSFPSGRLAFF	TGTGCCAGCAGCTTTCCTTCAGGGCGTTTGGCTTTCTTT
.	TRBV30	11	TRBJ2-7	.	CAGGRTYEQYF	TGTGCGGGGGGACGGACCTACGAGCAGTACTTC
many	TRBV30	15	TRBJ2-2	.	CAWSVGRRATGELFF	TGTGCCTGGAGTGTGGGACGAAGGGCGACCGGGGAGCTGTTTTTT
few	TRBV9	13	TRBJ2-3	TRBD2	CASSTPGGDTQYF	TGTGCCAGCAGTACCCCCGGGGGGGATACGCAGTATTTT
.	TRBV9	16	TRBJ1-6	TRBD1	CASSGTPGQNNSPLHF	TGTGCCAGCAGCGGCACTCCGGGACAGAATAATTCACCCCTCCACTTT
many	TRBV6-1	13	TRBJ2-7	.	CASWPGRSYEQYF	TGTGCCAGCTGGCCCGGTCGATCATACGAGCAGTACTTC
many	TRBV11-2	13	TRBJ2-7	.	CASSLGLAHEQYF	TGTGCCAGCAGCTTAGGCCTAGCCCACGAGCAGTACTTC
many	TRBV28	21	TRBJ2-1	TRBD1	CASSLYPRDRGRAGGRGEQFF	TGTGCCAGCAGTTTATACCCGAGGGACAGGGGGCGCGCGGGGGGCCGGGGTGAGCAGTTCTTC
many	TRBV28	14	TRBJ1-5	.	CATKGGGFNQPQHF	TGTGCCACCAAAGGGGGGGGTTTTAATCAGCCCCAGCATTTT